This T cell receptor (beta chain) was captured in a study of tumor T cells in aggressive B-cell lymphoma. Clones were sequenced by immunoSEQ multiplex PCR, and TCRdb holds only the in-frame ones, with some missing. This table holds some 4,200 clones, 91% found once. V was cut by 4 bases and J by 1 base, with 19 bases left in between. Germline V lookup: CDR1 MDHEN, CDR2 SYDVKM. The CDR3 runs 17 residues. The chain uses TRBV28 and TRBJ2-5; a weak D match, TRBD2 (6 bases). Sequenced input: tumor tissue. The sequence was obtained from an adult with diffuse large B cell lymphoma. The CDR3 DNA sequence: TGTGCCAGCAGTTCCCCCGTCGAGCGGGCAACCCAAGAGACCCAGTACTTC. Its translation is CASSSPVERATQETQYF.